This T cell receptor (beta chain) was recorded in a study of blood T cell repertoires in COVID-19. The overall study: The United States, Italy and Spain provided the acute and convalescent COVID-19 samples.

Original data processing: It was from reference gene primer amplification that nucleated cell counts were estimated. Data came from immunoSEQ multiplex PCR; TCRdb stores just in-frame clones and leaves some out. Clone size and V and J calls were adopted from that table, with D and trimming inferred from the DNA. Here the sample spans tens of thousands of clones, over 80% being singletons. There are 14 residues in the CDR3. CDR1 and CDR2 (germline): SNHLY, FYNNEI. V gave up 6 bases and J gave up 5 bases; unmatched junction bases: 7. Sequencing was performed on peripheral blood. The clonotype comes from a human donor in a cohort sampled during active COVID-19. V is TRBV2 and J is TRBJ2-1; 7 positions match TRBD2. The CDR3 loop reads CASSPSGPDNEQFF. DNA of the CDR3: TGTGCCAGCAGCCCTAGCGGACCCGACAATGAGCAGTTCTTC.